The 3 T cell receptor beta chains reported below all come from one sample, sequenced in a study of cytomegalovirus exposure and HLA in healthy donors. 13 Jbeta primers and 60 Vbeta primers were used for the PCR. Method: immunoSEQ multiplex PCR; TCRdb's copy keeps in-frame clones and lacks some. The sample has about 98,000 clones, about 80% seen once. Sequenced sample: PBMCs. The receptor set was obtained from a man younger than 35 in good health and CMV-seropositive.

This clone occurred a few times. V is TRBV30 and J is TRBJ1-2; 8 bases match TRBD1. The CDR3 totals 13 residues. V lost 4 bases to trimming and J lost 6 bases; unmatched junction nucleotides: 7. CDR1 is GTSNPN, CDR2 SVGIG, per germline (reference sequence). CDR3: CAWKRTGGDGYTF. The DNA for the CDR3 is TGTGCCTGGAAGAGAACAGGGGGAGATGGCTACACCTTC.

The gene calls are TRBV5-4 and TRBJ2-4; D gene ambiguous. From germline, CDR1 is SGHNT and CDR2 YYREEE (reference sequence). V was shortened by 4 bases and J by 1 base, with 12 bases between the two germline ends. This CDR3 spans 15 amino acids. CDR3 loop: CASSIFDSAKNIQYF. In DNA, the CDR3 is TGTGCCAGCAGCATCTTTGACTCCGCCAAAAACATTCAGTACTTC. Together with reference TRBV5-4 and TRBJ2-4, the CDR3 gives the full variable domain: ETGVTQSPTHLIKTRGQQVTLRCSSQSGHNTVSWYQQALGQGPQFIFQYYREEENGRGNFPPRFSGLQFPNYSSELNVNALELDDSALYLCASSIFDSAKNIQYFGAGTRLSVL.

The chain has TRBV7-2 and TRBJ2-3, with 8 bases matching TRBD1. The germline gives CDR1 SGHTA, CDR2 FQGNSA. V was clipped by 1 base and J by 4 bases; unmatched bases: 7. The CDR3 sequence is 16 residues long. The DNA for the CDR3 is TGTGCCAGCAGCTTAGTAAGGACAGGGTACGCAGATACGCAGTATTTT. This encodes CASSLVRTGYADTQYF.